Given below is one T cell receptor (beta chain) in context. No cognate antigen has been identified for it. Base qualities are not at hand, and no much larger clone is one base apart. Library preparation employed the immunoSEQ multiplex PCR assay. Genomic DNA was extracted from the sorted cells, and the TCR beta V, D and J regions were sequenced using the automated high-throughput method of Adaptive Biotechnologies. CDR3 regions were amplified with a two-step, bias-controlled multiplex PCR. An Illumina instrument was used to sequence the amplified TCR beta libraries. The published analysis was carried out like this. Demultiplexed reads were processed to lower amplification and sequencing bias, and the IMGT database was used to assign CDR3 sequences to gene families. ImmunoSEQ software version 2.0 was used to analyze the repertoire data. Out-of-frame sequences and sequences containing stop codons in the CDR3 were removed from the clonotype lists. Any clonotype with a frequency under 0.01% was left out, since that frequency corresponded to less than one cell. Richness was computed as observed richness divided by input cell number, and evenness as Shannon entropy divided by log observed richness. Repertoire diversity and similarity between time points were quantified using Simpson diversity and Morisita-Horn overlap indices. Clonotypes were grouped as dominant (>1%), sub-dominant (0.5-0.99%), low abundance (0.1-0.49%) or lowest abundance (<0.1%). A germline index was calculated as total CDR3 length minus total nucleotide additions, divided by total CDR3 length. TCRdb took this table from immuneACCESS and kept in-frame rearrangements with V and J called. Such tables lack part of the clones; where checked against another copy, unresolved V genes explain under half of the gap, and the rest is unexplained. D and trimming were read from the DNA, whereas the V and J calls and clone size are those reported in that table. This sample comprises over 35,000 clones, 88% of them detected only once. The ten largest clones capture about 1.3% of the sample.

The sample belongs to a study of memory CD8 T cells in hepatitis C reinfection (dated by TCRdb to about 2017). Describing the broader study: Two consecutive HCV infections were spontaneously resolved by three donors, whereas a primary infection was cleared by two donors who then became chronically infected after reinfection. HCV reinfection was defined as a positive HCV RNA test following two negative tests taken at least 60 days apart. Between about 2008 and 2012, 5 or 6 reinfection cases with stored pre-reinfection samples were identified. Across an HCV reinfection episode in roughly five donors, the study followed the TCR beta repertoire of virus-specific CD8 T cells over time. Previously published longitudinal data on tetramer+ CD8 T cell frequency were used to select the peak reinfection time point. Peak reinfection samples were taken from 3 to 8 weeks after reinfection was detected. In the reinfection study, participants who had previously resolved an HCV infection were followed up every 3 months. General conclusions and limits of the study: Because the study included only 4 to 6 donors, definitive conclusions about public clonotypes linked to secondary clearance could not be reached.

The CDR3 has 12 amino acids, counting the end cysteine and phenylalanine. Just the 36-base CDR3 DNA is kept, in frame starting at base 1. Based on the germline V gene (reference sequence), the CDR1 and CDR2 sequences are SGHNT and YYREEE. The germline ends are 16 bases apart after V is trimmed by 4 bases and J by 14 bases. The sample's time point label, decoded: peak reinfection, 3 to 8 weeks after reinfection detection. Sorted cells were sequenced directly ex vivo, with no in vitro expansion before TCR sequencing. The donors were people who inject drugs and were enrolled in Canada's Montreal Acute Hepatitis C Cohort Study (HEPCO). As controls, total naive CD8 T cells, sorted as viable CD3+ CD8+ CD45RO-, were obtained from two donors at each of the three reinfection time points. Before sorting, cryopreserved peripheral blood mononuclear cells were thawed and used as the source for purifying CD8 T cells. The MACS CD8+ T cell Isolation Kit was used to enrich CD8 T cells through negative selection. A BD FACSAria II sorter with FACSDiva software was used for cell sorting, and FlowJo was used for data analysis.

Recombination joined TRBV5-4 with TRBJ2-1, and the D gene may be TRBD2, 6 bases matching. The sequence derives from a man between 18 and 35 years old with hepatitis C virus infection. Source material: naive CD8+ T cells sorted from blood. Read against the paper, the sample's cell subset or site label means: total naive CD8+CD45RO- T cells. The CDR3 reads CASSRRLETEFF. The sequence in DNA is TGTGCCAGCAGCAGACGACTAGAAACGGAGTTCTTC.